Shown below are 10 T cell receptor beta chains from a single sample sequenced in a study of immune evolution from preneoplasia to lung adenocarcinoma. Sequenced by immunoSEQ multiplex PCR; TCRdb stores in-frame clones only, minus some. Of 14,000 to 15,000 clones listed, roughly four fifths are singletons. Source material: FFPE minimally invasive lung adenocarcinoma tissue. The source of these receptors is a person between 55 and 80 years old with lung adenocarcinoma.

Only a few counts were recorded for this clone. Other DNA sequences within the sample encode an identical CDR3. The J gene is TRBJ2-1, the V gene TRBV11-2; no definite D call. CDR1 SGHAT and CDR2 FQNNGV come from the germline V gene. This CDR3 is 11 amino acids long. V was pared by 1 base and J by 10 bases, with 5 bases between. This CDR3 is CASSLGGEQFF. In DNA, the CDR3 is TGTGCCAGCAGCTTAGGGGGAGAGCAGTTCTTC.

In its sample, this clone was seen once. The chain has TRBV9 and TRBJ1-2, with 7 bases fitting TRBD1. The germline V gene encodes CDR1 SGDLS and CDR2 YYNGEE. There are 17 residues in the CDR3. The V and J ends lost 0 bases and 1 base, in that order; junction bases with no gene match: 9. The CDR3 protein is CASSVGRDRLFNYGYTF. CDR3 DNA: TGTGCCAGCAGCGTAGGTAGGGACAGACTGTTTAACTATGGCTACACCTTC.

This clone has just one count. V gene TRBV10-3 combines with J gene TRBJ1-5; D ambiguous. V lost 0 bases, J lost 6 bases, and 18 bases lay in between. Germline CDR1 ENHRY, CDR2 SYGVKD. The CDR3 is 17 amino acids. CDR3 loop: CAISESGGPSALQPQHF. CDR3 nucleotides: TGTGCCATCAGTGAGTCAGGTGGGCCCTCCGCGCTTCAGCCCCAGCATTTT.

This chain joins TRBV11-2 and TRBJ2-1; D is uncertain. Germline V CDR1 and CDR2: SGHAT, FQNNGV. This CDR3 contains 14 residues. The V gene lost 0 bases and the J gene lost 5 bases, with 8 bases spanning the gap. For the CDR3, the DNA is TGTGCCAGCAGCTTAGAGAGGCGGAACAATGAGCAGTTCTTC. Translated: CASSLERRNNEQFF.

The chain joins TRBV7-9 to TRBJ2-1; 8 positions match TRBD1. The V gene end was trimmed by 4 bases and the J gene end by 2 bases; junction bases not matched to a gene: 4. Germline V gene sequence: CDR1 SEHNR, CDR2 FQNEAQ (reference sequence). The CDR3 sequence is 15 residues long. This CDR3 is CASSSGQGAYNEQFF. The DNA of the CDR3 is TGTGCCAGCAGCTCCGGACAGGGAGCCTACAATGAGCAGTTCTTC.

The V call is TRBV5-1, the J call TRBJ1-1, with a weak D call TRBD1 (5 bases). CDR1 and CDR2 from the germline V gene are SGHRS and YFSETQ. Trimming shortened V by 6 bases and J by 0 bases, and 27 bases separated the two germline ends. The CDR3 has 19 residues. This chain's CDR3 is CASTARGGGPVPMNTEAFF. DNA for the CDR3: TGCGCCAGCACCGCCCGGGGCGGAGGTCCCGTGCCCATGAACACTGAAGCTTTCTTT.

This clone has a handful of counts. V gene TRBV7-2 combines with J gene TRBJ2-5; TRBD2 aligns across 9 bases. The CDR3 has 16 amino acids. Germline CDR1 reads SGHTA; CDR2 reads FQGNSA. Germline trimming cut 0 bases from V and 2 bases from J; bases unmatched to any gene: 4. The DNA of the CDR3 is TGTGCCAGCAGCTTAGCGGTTAGCGGGGGTCAAGAGACCCAGTACTTC. It specifies CASSLAVSGGQETQYF. The full variable domain, with the rest looked up from reference TRBV7-2 and TRBJ2-5, is GAGVSQSPSNKVTEKGKDVELRCDPISGHTALYWYRQSLGQGLEFLIYFQGNSAPDKSGLPSDRFSAERTGGSVSTLTIQRTQQEDSAVYLCASSLAVSGGQETQYFGPGTRLLVL.

This chain links TRBV19 with TRBJ1-2; D unresolved. The CDR3 spans 15 residues. With 0 bases removed from V and 1 base from J, the gap between germline ends came to 9 bases. Germline loops: CDR1 LNHDA, CDR2 SQIVND (reference sequence). The CDR3 DNA reads TGTGCCAGTAGTATAGATGGCGGGGTTAACTATGGCTACACCTTC. Its translation: CASSIDGGVNYGYTF. The variable domain in full, completed from reference TRBV19 and TRBJ1-2, reads DGGITQSPKYLFRKEGQNVTLSCEQNLNHDAMYWYRQDPGQGLRLIYYSQIVNDFQKGDIAEGYSVSREKKESFPLTVTSAQKNPTAFYLCASSIDGGVNYGYTFGSGTRLTVV.

This clone has only a few counts. The chain couples TRBV29-1 to TRBJ1-1; D is uncertain. CDR3 length equals 10 residues. Germline V gives CDR1 SQVTM, CDR2 ANQGSEA. Trimming took off 3 bases at V and 8 bases at J, with 7 bases between the two ends. CDR3 nucleotides: TGCAGCGTTGATGGCAGGGAAGCTTTCTTT. It specifies CSVDGREAFF.

This clone has just one count. CDR3 sequence reads: CASSRQETQYF. The DNA of the CDR3 is TGTGCCAGCTCACGGCAAGAGACCCAGTACTTC. V and J are TRBV18 and TRBJ2-5, with D hard to call. The CDR3 consists of 11 residues. Per germline, CDR1 KGHSH and CDR2 LQKENI. V was cut by 4 bases and J by 2 bases, with 2 bases left in between. The complete variable domain, with remaining parts taken from reference TRBV18 and TRBJ2-5, reads NAGVMQNPRHLVRRRGQEARLRCSPMKGHSHVYWYRQLPEEGLKFMVYLQKENIIDESGMPKERFSAEFPKEGPSILRIQQVVRGDSAAYFCASSRQETQYFGPGTRLLVL.